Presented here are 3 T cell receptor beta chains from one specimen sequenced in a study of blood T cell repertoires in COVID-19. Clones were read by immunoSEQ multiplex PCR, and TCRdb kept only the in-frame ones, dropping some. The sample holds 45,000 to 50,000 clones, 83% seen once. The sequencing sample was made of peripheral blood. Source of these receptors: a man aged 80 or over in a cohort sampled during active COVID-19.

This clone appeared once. The CDR3 loop reads CASSSGQGYTGELFF. The CDR3 DNA is TGTGCCAGCAGCTCGGGACAGGGATACACCGGGGAGCTGTTTTTT. The chain has TRBV7-2 and TRBJ2-2; 9 nucleotides match TRBD1. The CDR3 sequence is 15 residues long. V dropped 4 bases and J dropped 3; count of bases not matched to a gene: 3. Germline values: CDR1 SGHTA, CDR2 FQGNSA. Filled out from reference TRBV7-2 and TRBJ2-2, the complete variable domain reads GAGVSQSPSNKVTEKGKDVELRCDPISGHTALYWYRQSLGQGLEFLIYFQGNSAPDKSGLPSDRFSAERTGGSVSTLTIQRTQQEDSAVYLCASSSGQGYTGELFFGEGSRLTVL.

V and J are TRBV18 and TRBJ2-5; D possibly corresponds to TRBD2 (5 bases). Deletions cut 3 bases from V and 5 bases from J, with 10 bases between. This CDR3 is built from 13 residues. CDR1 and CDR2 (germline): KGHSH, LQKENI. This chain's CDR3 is CASSPGDGETQYF. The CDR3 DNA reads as TGTGCCAGCTCACCGGGAGACGGTGAGACCCAGTACTTC.

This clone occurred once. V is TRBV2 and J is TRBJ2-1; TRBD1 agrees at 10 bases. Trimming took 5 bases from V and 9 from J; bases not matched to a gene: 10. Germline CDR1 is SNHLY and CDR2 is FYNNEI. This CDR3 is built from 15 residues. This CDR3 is CASSTGQGTVGEQFF. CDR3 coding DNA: TGTGCCAGCAGTACGGGACAGGGGACCGTCGGTGAGCAGTTCTTC. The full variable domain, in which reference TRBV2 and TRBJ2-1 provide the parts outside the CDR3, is EPEVTQTPSHQVTQMGQEVILRCVPISNHLYFYWYRQILGQKVEFLVSFYNNEISEKSEIFDDQFSVERPDGSNFTLKIRSTKLEDSAMYFCASSTGQGTVGEQFFGPGTRLTVL.